This T cell receptor (beta chain) is drawn from a study of cytomegalovirus exposure and HLA in healthy donors. The PCR contained 60 Vbeta and 13 Jbeta primers. Measured with immunoSEQ multiplex PCR; TCRdb has only the in-frame clones, and not every one. The data contain more than 150,000 clones, around 77% of them singletons. Details on this clone: Its specificity is not known.

Findings of the study overall: CMV serostatus was the sole immune exposure data available. Diagnosis of cytomegalovirus status made by the classifier reportedly showed high specificity and sensitivity.

The material sequenced was PBMCs. This sequence originates from a woman in her thirties in good health and CMV-seronegative.

The CDR3 DNA reads TGTGCCAGCAGCGTAGGTGGGGCGGCCAAAAACATTCAGTACTTC. Protein product: CASSVGGAAKNIQYF. V and J are TRBV9 and TRBJ2-4, with D tentatively TRBD1 (5 bases). CDR1 and CDR2 from the germline V gene are SGDLS and YYNGEE. The CDR3 totals 15 residues. V dropped 0 bases and J dropped 1 base, with 8 bases sitting between them.